This T cell receptor (beta chain) appears in the sequencing data of a study of breast tumors, draining lymph nodes, adjacent tissues. A remark on this clonotype: What it binds is unknown. A read error may account for a junction end that differs from germline.

TCRdb redid the calling of the multiplex PCR reads with MiXCR, one entry per CDR3 protein. This table has about 100,000 distinct CDR3 sequences, 20% to 25% appearing once. Axillary draining lymph nodes of breast cancer patients supplied the node samples. Study-level points and caveats: Tumor repertoires ranked between lymph nodes and nontumor tissue in diversity, with V and J gene preferences. Findings are consistent with lymph node origin and intratumoral expansion of most tumor T cells. Luminal-like breast cancer showed significantly greater tumor-nontumor repertoire similarity than basal-like breast cancer did. Tumor T cell lymph node origin was a supported hypothesis, not proven.

Sequences were obtained from axillary lymph node tissue. This TCR derives from a female donor with breast cancer. Some clones in this sample may be carry-over from other donors' samples.

The CDR3 is CASSTGSSNQSQHF. The CDR3 DNA reads TGTGCCAGCAGTACAGGTTCTAGTAATCAGTCCCAGCATTTT. The J gene is TRBJ1-5, the V gene TRBV6-5, with a weak D call TRBD1 (5 bases). The CDR3 length is 14 residues. Germline-derived CDR1 and CDR2 are MNHEY and SVGAGI.